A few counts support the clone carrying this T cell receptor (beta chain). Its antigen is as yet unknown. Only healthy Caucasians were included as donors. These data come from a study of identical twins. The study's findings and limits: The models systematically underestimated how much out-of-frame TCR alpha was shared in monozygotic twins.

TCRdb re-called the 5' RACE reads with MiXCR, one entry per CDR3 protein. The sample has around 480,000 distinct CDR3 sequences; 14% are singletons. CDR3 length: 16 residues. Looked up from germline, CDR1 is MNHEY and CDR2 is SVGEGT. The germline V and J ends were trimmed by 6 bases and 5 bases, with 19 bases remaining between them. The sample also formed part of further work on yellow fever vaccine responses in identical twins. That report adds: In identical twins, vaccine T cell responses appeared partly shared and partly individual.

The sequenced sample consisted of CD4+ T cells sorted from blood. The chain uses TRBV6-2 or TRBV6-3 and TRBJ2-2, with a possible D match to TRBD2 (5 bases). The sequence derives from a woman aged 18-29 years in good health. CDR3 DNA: TGTGCCAGCAGCCGTAGCGCCGGAAGATCGACCGGGGAGCTGTTTTTT. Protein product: CASSRSAGRSTGELFF.